This T cell receptor (beta chain) comes out of a study of cytomegalovirus exposure and HLA in healthy donors. Findings and caveats of the study: While the bulk of TCR sequences proved rare, some public TCRs turned up in many donors.

It was with 60 Vbeta and 13 Jbeta primers that the PCR ran. TCRdb's table, derived via immunoSEQ multiplex PCR, lists solely in-frame clones and lacks some. The sample comprises roughly 130,000 clones, about four fifths of which are singletons, and roughly 10% rests with the top ten. A remark on this clone: Its antigen remains unidentified.

This TCR came from a male donor in good health and CMV-seropositive. Sequencing input: PBMCs.

For the CDR3, the DNA is TGCAGCGTTGCCCGGTTCTCCTCCTACGAGCAGTACTTC. Protein: CSVARFSSYEQYF. This chain uses TRBV29-1 with TRBJ2-7; D gene unclear. CDR1 and CDR2 from the germline V gene are SQVTM and ANQGSEA. Trimming took 4 bases from V and 0 from J, leaving 10 bases between them. This CDR3 has 13 residues.